The subject of this entry is one T cell receptor (beta chain). This record comes from a study of blood T cell repertoires in COVID-19. Overall study context: Whether acute or convalescent, the COVID-19 samples came from the United States, Italy and Spain. Sources were T cells, B-cell-depleted T cells, or PBMCs; the material itself was cDNA or gDNA.

Authors' data handling: The authors estimated nucleated cell counts from reference gene primer amplification. Clones were sequenced by immunoSEQ multiplex PCR, and TCRdb holds only the in-frame ones, with some missing. Clone size and the V and J calls come from that table; the DNA yielded D and trimming. The sample consists of 250,000 to 300,000 clones, under 90% of them appearing once. This CDR3 contains 14 residues. Germline CDR1 is SGHTS and CDR2 is YDEGEE. The germline V and J ends were trimmed by 2 bases and 6 bases, with 9 bases remaining between them. This receptor was obtained from a man aged 25 to 40 with acute COVID-19. Sequences were obtained from PBMCs or T cells enriched from blood (not recorded which). The rearrangement joins TRBV5-8 to TRBJ1-6; D gene ambiguous. The CDR3 reads CASSLRGGNSPLHF. For the CDR3, the DNA is TGTGCCAGCAGCTTACGGGGAGGTAATTCACCCCTCCACTTT.